Here is one T cell receptor (beta chain) with its context. Its antigen is unknown. The CDR3 covers 13 residues. The V end was cut by 3 bases, the J end by 7 bases, with 13 bases between. This specimen comes from a study of T cell responses to AZD1222 COVID-19 vaccine. The study's findings and limits: Baseline seropositivity characterized only six AZD1222 recipients.

Assay used: immunoSEQ multiplex PCR; TCRdb lists only in-frame clones, some missing. Of about 67,000 clones listed, around four fifths are singletons. The clonotype originates from an adult in good health. Material: peripheral blood, obtained on day 0 of AZD1222 vaccination. V is TRBV12-3 or TRBV12-4 and J is TRBJ2-7; no clear D gene. CDR3 nucleotide sequence: TGTGCCAGCAGTTTTTTTTGGGCCTGGGAGCAGTACTTC. Translating gives CASSFFWAWEQYF.